Listed below are T cell receptor beta chains from one sample, sequenced in a study of T-cell reconstitution after alpha-beta-depleted transplantation in children. MiXCR was run by TCRdb on the PCR reads, yielding one entry per CDR3 protein. The data contain 700,000 to 850,000 distinct CDR3 sequences, roughly 15% of them singletons. Sequenced here: PBMCs, mostly from graft donor cells, sampled 360 days after TCRalphabeta/CD19-depleted stem cell transplant. These receptor sequences come from a male patient younger than 18 who had a stem cell transplant for acute lymphoblastic leukemia, so the T cells may come from the graft donor. The CDR3 runs from the conserved cysteine through the conserved F or W. D genes are given only for firm matches. Expanded clones get a size class; other rows say once, few or many, or leave the size out.

CDR3,DNA,V,D,size,J
CASSLPRTRGETQYF,TGTGCCAGCAGCCTTCCTCGGACAAGGGGAGAGACCCAGTACTTC,TRBV3-1,-,few,TRBJ2-5
CASSYWDRGVYGYTF,TGTGCCAGCAGTTATTGGGACAGGGGAGTCTATGGCTACACCTTC,TRBV6-5,TRBD1,few,TRBJ1-2
CSAKMPTGWGTEAFF,TGCAGTGCTAAGATGCCCACAGGGTGGGGGACTGAAGCTTTCTTT,TRBV20-1,-,-,TRBJ1-1
CASRRDPSIDEQYF,TGTGCCAGCAGGCGGGACCCCAGTATCGACGAGCAGTACTTC,TRBV28,-,-,TRBJ2-7
CSAISAFESLAKNIQYF,TGCAGTGCTATATCAGCGTTCGAGTCACTAGCCAAAAACATTCAGTACTTC,TRBV20-1,-,-,TRBJ2-4
CASSRAGLAGVEQYF,TGCGCCAGCAGCCGGGCGGGTCTAGCGGGAGTCGAGCAGTACTTC,TRBV5-1,TRBD2,-,TRBJ2-7
CATSDLNGKQYF,TGTGCCACCAGTGATTTAAACGGAAAGCAGTATTTT,TRBV24-1,-,-,TRBJ2-3
CASSEDVGNEKLFF,TGTGCCAGCAGTGAAGATGTAGGGAATGAAAAACTGTTTTTT,TRBV2,-,-,TRBJ1-4
CASSQILGGSYEQYF,TGCGCCAGCAGCCAAATCCTGGGGGGCTCCTACGAGCAGTACTTC,TRBV4-1,-,-,TRBJ2-7
CASTSARTHYEQYF,TGTGCCAGCACCTCCGCGCGTACCCACTACGAGCAGTACTTC,TRBV6-1,-,few,TRBJ2-7
CASSKVTKASGRGANTGELFF,TGTGCCAGCAGCAAAGTGACGAAAGCTAGCGGGAGGGGAGCGAACACCGGGGAGCTGTTTTTT,TRBV21-1,-,-,TRBJ2-2
CASSSSGLASTGELFF,TGTGCCAGCAGCTCATCGGGACTAGCTTCCACCGGGGAGCTGTTTTTT,TRBV7-6,TRBD2,-,TRBJ2-2
CASSLSSPNTGELFF,TGTGCCAGCAGTTTAAGCAGCCCGAACACCGGGGAGCTGTTTTTT,TRBV12-3/TRBV12-4,-,-,TRBJ2-2
CASRLEGNTDTQYF,TGTGCCAGCAGGTTGGAGGGCAACACAGATACGCAGTATTTT,TRBV2,-,-,TRBJ2-3
CASSLGQAPFIIYQETQYF,TGTGCCAGCAGCTTAGGACAGGCACCCTTCATAATCTACCAAGAGACCCAGTACTTC,TRBV5-6,TRBD1,-,TRBJ2-5
CSVKPRVSYNEQFF,TGCAGCGTCAAGCCCAGAGTCTCCTACAATGAGCAGTTCTTC,TRBV29-1,-,-,TRBJ2-1
CSARGGGPNIFNEQFF,TGCAGTGCTAGAGGCGGCGGCCCGAATATCTTCAATGAGCAGTTCTTC,TRBV20-1,-,many,TRBJ2-1
CASSRTSGTAYEQYF,TGTGCCAGCAGCCGCACTAGCGGGACTGCCTACGAGCAGTACTTC,TRBV6-1,TRBD2,many,TRBJ2-7
CASSLWEGRNSPLHF,TGCGCCAGCAGCTTGTGGGAGGGACGGAATTCACCCCTCCACTTT,TRBV5-1,-,-,TRBJ1-6
CASSYSTGYEQYF,TGCGCCAGCAGCTACTCGACAGGCTACGAGCAGTACTTC,TRBV5-1,-,many,TRBJ2-7
CSARLLAGVYEQYF,TGCAGTGCTAGATTACTAGCGGGAGTCTACGAGCAGTACTTC,TRBV20-1,TRBD2,-,TRBJ2-7
CASSVRGSYEQYF,TGTGCCAGCAGCGTCAGGGGTTCCTACGAGCAGTACTTC,TRBV27,-,many,TRBJ2-7
CASRLASIQVENIQYF,TGTGCCAGCAGGCTAGCATCGATACAGGTAGAAAACATTCAGTACTTC,TRBV12-3/TRBV12-4,-,few,TRBJ2-4
CASSPRSAGQETQYF,TGTGCCAGCAGCCCGCGATCGGCAGGCCAAGAGACCCAGTACTTC,TRBV7-9,-,few,TRBJ2-5
CASSQDPLESGSYEQYF,TGCGCCAGCAGCCAAGATCCGTTGGAGAGCGGGAGCTACGAGCAGTACTTC,TRBV4-1,TRBD2,few,TRBJ2-7
CAWTPGTVYEQYF,TGTGCCTGGACCCCCGGGACAGTCTACGAGCAGTACTTC,TRBV30,TRBD1,few,TRBJ2-7
CATIRGTRPLVSYEQYF,TGTGCCACCATCCGGGGGACTAGACCCTTAGTCTCCTACGAGCAGTACTTC,TRBV24-1,TRBD2,-,TRBJ2-7
CASSKGPSRIYEQYF,TGTGCCAGCAGCAAAGGGCCTTCCCGAATATACGAGCAGTACTTC,TRBV21-1,-,few,TRBJ2-7
CATSDPTSGNTGELFF,TGTGCCACCAGTGATCCGACTAGCGGGAACACCGGGGAGCTGTTTTTT,TRBV24-1,TRBD2,few,TRBJ2-2
CASSVRETQYF,TGCGCCAGCAGCGTGCGGGAGACCCAGTACTTC,TRBV5-1,-,many,TRBJ2-5
CASSYGAPGSGNTIYF,TGTGCCAGCAGTTACGGGGCTCCGGGCTCTGGAAACACCATATATTTT,TRBV6-5,-,many,TRBJ1-3
CASSEPQEPGPSGGSSYNEQFF,TGTGCCAGCAGTGAACCACAGGAACCGGGACCCTCGGGGGGAAGCTCCTACAATGAGCAGTTCTTC,TRBV25-1,TRBD2,few,TRBJ2-1
CASSIGAGYYEQYF,TGTGCCAGTAGTATCGGGGCAGGATACTACGAGCAGTACTTC,TRBV19,-,few,TRBJ2-7
CASSLDRDFARTYEQYF,TGTGCCAGCAGCTTAGACCGGGACTTTGCTCGGACTTACGAGCAGTACTTC,TRBV7-8,-,few,TRBJ2-7
CASSLLTGVDTGELFF,TGCGCCAGCAGCCTTTTGACAGGGGTGGACACCGGGGAGCTGTTTTTT,TRBV5-1,TRBD1,-,TRBJ2-2
CASSPTRGLAGDHEQYF,TGTGCCAGCAGTCCCACCCGGGGATTAGCGGGAGACCACGAGCAGTACTTC,TRBV7-9,TRBD2,-,TRBJ2-7
CASSLVETNTDTQYF,TGTGCCAGCAGCTTAGTGGAGACCAACACAGATACGCAGTATTTT,TRBV7-8,-,few,TRBJ2-3
CASSYLPISRGSGIGAYEQYF,TGTGCCAGCAGTTACCTCCCCATTAGTCGGGGGTCTGGGATTGGCGCCTACGAGCAGTACTTC,TRBV6-2/TRBV6-3,-,-,TRBJ2-7
CASGDRGQNTEAFF,TGTGCCAGCGGGGACAGGGGGCAGAACACTGAAGCTTTCTTT,TRBV12-3/TRBV12-4,TRBD1,-,TRBJ1-1
CASSYRPTSLDIQYF,TGTGCCAGCAGTTACCGCCCGACTAGTCTGGACATTCAGTACTTC,TRBV6-5,-,few,TRBJ2-4
CAIGPGWTVQETQYF,TGTGCCATCGGCCCCGGATGGACGGTCCAAGAGACCCAGTACTTC,TRBV10-3,-,many,TRBJ2-5
CASSAGHHNEQFF,TGTGCCAGCAGCGCGGGACACCACAATGAGCAGTTCTTC,TRBV9,-,-,TRBJ2-1
CASSFGTTEQYF,TGTGCCAGCAGCTTCGGTACTACCGAGCAGTACTTC,TRBV13,-,-,TRBJ2-7
CAWSVGDAYGYTF,TGTGCCTGGAGTGTGGGGGACGCCTATGGCTACACCTTC,TRBV30,-,few,TRBJ1-2
CASSQERGGDTDTQYF,TGTGCCAGCAGCCAAGAGAGGGGGGGAGACACAGATACGCAGTATTTT,TRBV4-2,-,-,TRBJ2-3
CASSRGFGTDTQYF,TGTGCCAGCAGCCGTGGGTTCGGAACAGATACGCAGTATTTT,TRBV11-2,-,few,TRBJ2-3
CAQDPGNTGELFF,TGTGCCCAGGACCCGGGAAACACCGGGGAGCTGTTTTTT,TRBV7-9,-,-,TRBJ2-2
CASSLAPGHHTGELFF,TGTGCCAGCAGCTTAGCCCCAGGGCACCACACCGGGGAGCTGTTTTTT,TRBV11-1,-,-,TRBJ2-2
CASSLASRQSTDTQYF,TGTGCCAGCAGTTTAGCAAGCCGGCAGAGCACAGATACGCAGTATTTT,TRBV28,-,few,TRBJ2-3
CASSGQAYLAGANVLTF,TGTGCCAGCAGTGGACAGGCTTATCTGGCTGGGGCCAACGTCCTGACTTTC,TRBV6-1,-,few,TRBJ2-6
CAIGGGSYEQYF,TGTGCCATCGGCGGGGGTTCCTACGAGCAGTACTTC,TRBV10-3,TRBD2,few,TRBJ2-7
CASSFYLSGATSYEQYF,TGCGCCAGCAGCTTTTATCTCTCGGGGGCCACCTCCTACGAGCAGTACTTC,TRBV5-1,-,few,TRBJ2-7
CASRPSGIGSINEQFF,TGTGCCAGCAGACCAAGCGGGATAGGGAGTATCAATGAGCAGTTCTTC,TRBV7-2,TRBD2,few,TRBJ2-1
CASSYRDTTDTQYF,TGTGCCAGCAGTTATCGGGACACCACAGATACGCAGTATTTT,TRBV27,-,few,TRBJ2-3